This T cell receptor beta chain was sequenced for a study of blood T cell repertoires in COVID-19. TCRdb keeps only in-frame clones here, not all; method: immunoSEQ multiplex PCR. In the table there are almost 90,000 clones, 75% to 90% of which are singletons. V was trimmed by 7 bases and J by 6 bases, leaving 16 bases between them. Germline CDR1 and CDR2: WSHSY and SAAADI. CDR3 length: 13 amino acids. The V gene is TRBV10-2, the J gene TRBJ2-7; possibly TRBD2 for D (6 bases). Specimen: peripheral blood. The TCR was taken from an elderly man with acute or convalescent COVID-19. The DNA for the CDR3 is TGCGCCAGCACCCCATCCACTAGCACCGAGCAGTACTTC. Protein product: CASTPSTSTEQYF.